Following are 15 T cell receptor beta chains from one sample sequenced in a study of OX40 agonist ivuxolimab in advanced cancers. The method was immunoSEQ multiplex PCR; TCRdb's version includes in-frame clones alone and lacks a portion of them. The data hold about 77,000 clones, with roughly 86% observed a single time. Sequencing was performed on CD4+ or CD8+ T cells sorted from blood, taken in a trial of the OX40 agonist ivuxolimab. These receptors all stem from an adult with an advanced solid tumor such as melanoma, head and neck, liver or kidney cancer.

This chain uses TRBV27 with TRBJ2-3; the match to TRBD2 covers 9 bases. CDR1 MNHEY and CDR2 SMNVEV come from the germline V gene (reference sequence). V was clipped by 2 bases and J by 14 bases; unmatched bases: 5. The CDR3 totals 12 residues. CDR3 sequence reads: CASSLQAGGLYF. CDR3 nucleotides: TGTGCCAGCAGTTTACAAGCGGGGGGCCTGTATTTT.

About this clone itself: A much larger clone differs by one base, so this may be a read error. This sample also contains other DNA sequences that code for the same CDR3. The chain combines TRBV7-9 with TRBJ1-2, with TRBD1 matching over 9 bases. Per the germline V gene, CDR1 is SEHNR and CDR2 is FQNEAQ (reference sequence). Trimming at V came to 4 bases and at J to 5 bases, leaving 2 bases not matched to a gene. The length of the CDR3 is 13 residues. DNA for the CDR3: TGTGCCAGCAGCTCAGGACAGGGGTATGGCTACACCTTC. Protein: CASSSGQGYGYTF.

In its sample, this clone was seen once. The CDR3 region has the DNA TGTGCCAGCAGCGTAACACAGCTCATGAACACTGAAGCTTTCTTT. Translating gives CASSVTQLMNTEAFF. The gene calls are TRBV7-9 and TRBJ1-1; the D is unclear. Germline CDR1 and CDR2: SEHNR and FQNEAQ (reference sequence). The CDR3 loop spans 15 amino acids. The V and J ends lost 5 bases and 0 bases respectively, with 13 bases between them.

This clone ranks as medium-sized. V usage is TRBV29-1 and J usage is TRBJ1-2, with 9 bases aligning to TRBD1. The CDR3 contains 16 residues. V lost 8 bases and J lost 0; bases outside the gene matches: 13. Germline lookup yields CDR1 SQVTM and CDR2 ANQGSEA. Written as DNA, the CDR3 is TGCAGCACAGAGAAGGGACAGGGATCGACTAACTATGGCTACACCTTC. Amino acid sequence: CSTEKGQGSTNYGYTF. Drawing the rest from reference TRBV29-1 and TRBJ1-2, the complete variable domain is SAVISQKPSRDICQRGTSLTIQCQVDSQVTMMFWYRQQPGQSLTLIATANQGSEATYESGFVIDKFPISRPNLTFSTLTVSNMSPEDSSIYLCSTEKGQGSTNYGYTFGSGTRLTVV.

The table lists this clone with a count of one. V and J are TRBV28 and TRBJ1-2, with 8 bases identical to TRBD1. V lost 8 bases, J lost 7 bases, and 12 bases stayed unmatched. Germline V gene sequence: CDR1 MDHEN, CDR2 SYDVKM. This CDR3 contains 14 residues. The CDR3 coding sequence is TGTGCCAGCGGTTATGACAGGGGCCTAGGTGGCTACACCTTC. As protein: CASGYDRGLGGYTF.

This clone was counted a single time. CDR3 DNA sequence: TGTGCCAGCAGCCACTCAACCGGCGTGCTTATGAGCTCTGAAGCTTTCTTT. Its protein is CASSHSTGVLMSSEAFF. This chain joins TRBV5-7 and TRBJ1-1; D is unclear. TRBV5-7 is flagged as an ORF with uncertain function. The germline V and J ends were trimmed by 4 bases and 6 bases, with 25 bases remaining between them. The CDR3 extends over 17 amino acids.

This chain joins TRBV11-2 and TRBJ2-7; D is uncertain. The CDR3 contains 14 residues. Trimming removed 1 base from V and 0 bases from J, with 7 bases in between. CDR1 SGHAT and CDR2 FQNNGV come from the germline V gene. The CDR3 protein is CASSLASYSYEQYF. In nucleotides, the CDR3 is TGTGCCAGCAGCTTAGCCTCTTACTCCTACGAGCAGTACTTC.

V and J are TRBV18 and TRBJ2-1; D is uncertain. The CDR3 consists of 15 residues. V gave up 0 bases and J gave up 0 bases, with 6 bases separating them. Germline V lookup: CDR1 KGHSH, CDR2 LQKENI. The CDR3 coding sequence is TGTGCCAGCTCACCACCGGTAGACTCCTACAATGAGCAGTTCTTC. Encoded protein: CASSPPVDSYNEQFF.

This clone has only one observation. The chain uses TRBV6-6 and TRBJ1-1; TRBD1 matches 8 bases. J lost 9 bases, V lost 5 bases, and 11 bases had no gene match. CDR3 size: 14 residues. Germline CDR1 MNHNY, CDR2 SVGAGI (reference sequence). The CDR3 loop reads CASSLGAGTGQAFF. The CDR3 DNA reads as TGTGCCAGCAGTCTAGGAGCCGGGACAGGCCAAGCTTTCTTT.

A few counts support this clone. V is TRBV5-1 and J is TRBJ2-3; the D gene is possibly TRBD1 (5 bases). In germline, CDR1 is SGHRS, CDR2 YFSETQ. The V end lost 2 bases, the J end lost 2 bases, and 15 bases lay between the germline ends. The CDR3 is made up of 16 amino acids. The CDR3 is CASSLGAGYATDTQYF. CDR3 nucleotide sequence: TGCGCCAGCAGCTTAGGGGCAGGGTATGCCACAGATACGCAGTATTTT.

CDR3 amino acids: CSAKTGSNEKLFF. In DNA, the CDR3 is TGCAGCGCTAAGACAGGGTCTAATGAAAAACTGTTTTTT. The V call is TRBV29-1, the J call TRBJ1-4; 7 bases match TRBD1. The CDR3 spans 13 residues. Germline V gives CDR1 SQVTM, CDR2 ANQGSEA. J lost 3 bases, V lost 7 bases, and 5 bases had no gene match.

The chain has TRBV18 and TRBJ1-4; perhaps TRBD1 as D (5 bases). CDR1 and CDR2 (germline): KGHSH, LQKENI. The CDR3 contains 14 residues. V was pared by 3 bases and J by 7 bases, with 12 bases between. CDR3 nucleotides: TGTGCCAGCTCACCGGGGACCGCTGGTGAAAAACTGTTTTTT. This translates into CASSPGTAGEKLFF.

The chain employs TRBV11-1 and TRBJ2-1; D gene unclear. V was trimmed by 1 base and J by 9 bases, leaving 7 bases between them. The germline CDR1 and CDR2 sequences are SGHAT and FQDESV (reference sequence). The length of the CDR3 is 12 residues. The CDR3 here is CASSLGDAEQFF. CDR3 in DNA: TGTGCCAGCAGCTTAGGCGACGCTGAGCAGTTCTTC.

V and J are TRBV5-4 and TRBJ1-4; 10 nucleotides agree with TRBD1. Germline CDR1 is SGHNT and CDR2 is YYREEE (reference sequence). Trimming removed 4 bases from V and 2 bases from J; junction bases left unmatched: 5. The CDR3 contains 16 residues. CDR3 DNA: TGTGCCAGCAGCCAGGGACAGGGGAACACTAATGAAAAACTGTTTTTT. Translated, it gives CASSQGQGNTNEKLFF.

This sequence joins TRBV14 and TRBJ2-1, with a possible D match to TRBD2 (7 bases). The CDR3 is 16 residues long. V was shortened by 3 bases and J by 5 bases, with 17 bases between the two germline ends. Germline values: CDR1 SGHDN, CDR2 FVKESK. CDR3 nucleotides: TGTGCCAGCAGCCAGAGGGGGAGCGGGAACGACAATGAGCAGTTCTTC. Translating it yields CASSQRGSGNDNEQFF.